This T cell receptor beta chain was recovered during a study of blood T cell repertoires in COVID-19. Looking at the study overall: T cells, B-cell-depleted T cells, or PBMCs supplied cDNA or gDNA.

Here immunoSEQ multiplex PCR was the method, and the copy in TCRdb shows in-frame clones only, minus some. The sample records over 150,000 clones, under 95% being singletons. Germline V gene data show CDR1 as WNHNN and CDR2 as SYGVQD (reference sequence). Losses at the gene ends were 5 bases for V and 8 bases for J; bases not matched to a gene: 5. The CDR3 extends over 14 amino acids. The chain has TRBV10-1 and TRBJ1-4, with 10 bases identical to TRBD1. The source is a man between 45 and 60 years old with acute or convalescent COVID-19. Sample: peripheral blood. The CDR3 spells CASSPGQGEEKLFF. In DNA form, the CDR3 reads TGCGCCAGCAGTCCCGGACAGGGGGAGGAAAAACTGTTTTTT.